This TCR beta chain was observed in a study of graft-versus-host responses after intestinal transplantation. Overall study findings and caveats: Elevated graft-versus-host to host-versus-graft clonal ratios in allografts were recorded for patients with graft-donor T cell macrochimerism.

The data were produced by immunoSEQ multiplex PCR, yet TCRdb's version contains in-frame clones alone and is incomplete. The sample includes about 12,000 clones, 90% to 95% of them seen just once. The CDR3 sequence is 15 residues long. V lost 7 bases to trimming and J lost 4 bases; unmatched junction nucleotides: 12. The germline gives CDR1 LNHDA, CDR2 SQIVND (reference sequence). This clone was observed once. The antigen remains unidentified. The source was PBMCs, collected around 1,000 days after intestinal transplantation. This sequence was found in a human patient who received an intestinal transplant, so some T cells may come from the graft donor. The chain employs TRBV19 and TRBJ1-2; 7 nucleotides match TRBD1. The CDR3 reads CASTTPDRYSYGYTF. As DNA, the CDR3 is TGTGCCAGTACCACCCCGGACAGGTACAGCTATGGCTACACCTTC.